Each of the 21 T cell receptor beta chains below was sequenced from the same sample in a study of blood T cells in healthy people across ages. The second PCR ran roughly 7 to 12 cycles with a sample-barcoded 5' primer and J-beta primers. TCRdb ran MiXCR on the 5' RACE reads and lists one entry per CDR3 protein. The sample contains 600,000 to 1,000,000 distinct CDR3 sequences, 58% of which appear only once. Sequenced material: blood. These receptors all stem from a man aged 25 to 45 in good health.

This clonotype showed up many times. The CDR3, as DNA: TGCGCCAGCAGCCAAGATGGGTGGTCGGGGGAGACCCAGTACTTC. Translation: CASSQDGWSGETQYF. The V and J genes are TRBV4-1 and TRBJ2-5, with D perhaps TRBD2 (5 bases). Germline values: CDR1 MGHRA, CDR2 YSYEKL. This CDR3 has 15 amino acids. Trimming removed 0 bases at V and 5 bases at J, with 13 bases between.

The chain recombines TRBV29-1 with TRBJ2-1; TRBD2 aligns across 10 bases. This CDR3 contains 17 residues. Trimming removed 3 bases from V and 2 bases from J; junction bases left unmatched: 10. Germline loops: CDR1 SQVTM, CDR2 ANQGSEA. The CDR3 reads CSVEGASGRVPYNEQFF. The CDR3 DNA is TGCAGCGTTGAGGGGGCTAGCGGGAGAGTCCCCTACAATGAGCAGTTCTTC.

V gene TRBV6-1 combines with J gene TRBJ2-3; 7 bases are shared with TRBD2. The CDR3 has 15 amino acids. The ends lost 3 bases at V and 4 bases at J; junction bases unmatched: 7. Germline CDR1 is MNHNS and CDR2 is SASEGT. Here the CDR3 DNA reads TGTGCCAGCAGTGATGGGGGGGGTCGAGCAGATACGCAGTATTTT. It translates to CASSDGGGRADTQYF.

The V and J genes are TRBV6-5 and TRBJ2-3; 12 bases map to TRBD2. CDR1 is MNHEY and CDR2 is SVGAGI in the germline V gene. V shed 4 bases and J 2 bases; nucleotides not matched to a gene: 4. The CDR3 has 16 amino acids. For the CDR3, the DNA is TGTGCCAGCAGTTGGGGACTAGCGGGTCCCACAGATACGCAGTATTTT. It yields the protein CASSWGLAGPTDTQYF.

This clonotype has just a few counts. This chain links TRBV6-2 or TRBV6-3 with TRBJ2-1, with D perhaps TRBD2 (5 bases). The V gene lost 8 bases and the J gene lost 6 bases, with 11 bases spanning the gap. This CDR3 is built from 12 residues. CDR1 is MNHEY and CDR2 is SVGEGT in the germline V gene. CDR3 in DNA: TGTGCCAGCGGGTCCGGGGTCAATGAGCAGTTCTTC. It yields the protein CASGSGVNEQFF.

CDR3 protein: CASSQGPASGRSGNEQFF. DNA of the CDR3: TGCGCCAGCAGCCAAGGCCCCGCTAGCGGGAGGAGTGGGAATGAGCAGTTCTTC. The J gene is TRBJ2-1, the V gene TRBV4-3, with 11 bases fitting TRBD2. This CDR3 comprises 18 residues. Germline V gene lookup returns CDR1 LGHNA and CDR2 YSLEER. Trimming at V came to 1 base and at J to 7 bases, leaving 12 bases not matched to a gene.

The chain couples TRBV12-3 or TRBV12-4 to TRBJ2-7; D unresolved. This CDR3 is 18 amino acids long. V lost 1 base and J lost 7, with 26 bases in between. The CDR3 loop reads CASSLGPLTGDPYNEQYF. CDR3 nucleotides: TGTGCCAGCAGTTTAGGCCCCCTAACTGGAGACCCCTACAATGAGCAGTACTTC.

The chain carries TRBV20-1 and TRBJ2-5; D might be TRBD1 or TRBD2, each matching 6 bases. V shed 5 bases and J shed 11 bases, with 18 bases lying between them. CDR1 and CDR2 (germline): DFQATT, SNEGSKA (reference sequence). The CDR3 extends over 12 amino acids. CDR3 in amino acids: CSAAQGPGEQYF. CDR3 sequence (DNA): TGCAGTGCTGCCCAGGGGCCGGGGGAGCAGTACTTC.

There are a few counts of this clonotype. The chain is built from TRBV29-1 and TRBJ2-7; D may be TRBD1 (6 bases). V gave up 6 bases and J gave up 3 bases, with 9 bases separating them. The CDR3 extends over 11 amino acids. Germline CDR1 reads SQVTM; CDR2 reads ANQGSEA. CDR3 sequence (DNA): TGCAGCGTACGACAGGACTACGAGCAGTACTTC. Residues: CSVRQDYEQYF.

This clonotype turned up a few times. CDR3: CAAARSARETKNIQYF. For the CDR3, the DNA is TGTGCCGCCGCGCGGTCGGCCAGGGAGACCAAAAACATTCAGTACTTC. The V gene is TRBV4-2, the J gene TRBJ2-4, with D possibly being TRBD1 or TRBD2 (5 bases each). Germline CDR1 and CDR2: LGHNA and YNFKEQ. V was shortened by 11 bases and J by 2 bases, with 22 bases between the two germline ends. The CDR3 contains 16 residues.

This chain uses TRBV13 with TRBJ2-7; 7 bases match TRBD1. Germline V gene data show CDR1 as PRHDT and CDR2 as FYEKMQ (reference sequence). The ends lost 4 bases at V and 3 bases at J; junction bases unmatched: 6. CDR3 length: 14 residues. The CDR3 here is CASSSRTGLYEQYF. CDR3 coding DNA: TGTGCCAGCAGCTCCCGGACAGGCCTCTACGAGCAGTACTTC.

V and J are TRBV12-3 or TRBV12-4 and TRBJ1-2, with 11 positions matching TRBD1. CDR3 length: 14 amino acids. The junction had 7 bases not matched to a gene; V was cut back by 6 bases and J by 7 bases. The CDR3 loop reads CASSHGQGATGYTF. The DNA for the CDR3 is TGTGCCAGCAGCCACGGACAGGGGGCGACTGGCTACACCTTC.

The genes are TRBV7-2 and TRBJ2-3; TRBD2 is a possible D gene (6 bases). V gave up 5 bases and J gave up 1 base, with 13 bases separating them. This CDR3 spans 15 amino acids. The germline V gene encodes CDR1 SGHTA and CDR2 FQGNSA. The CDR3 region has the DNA TGTGCCAGCAGCCGGGAGTACGGACGCACAGATACGCAGTATTTT. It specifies CASSREYGRTDTQYF.

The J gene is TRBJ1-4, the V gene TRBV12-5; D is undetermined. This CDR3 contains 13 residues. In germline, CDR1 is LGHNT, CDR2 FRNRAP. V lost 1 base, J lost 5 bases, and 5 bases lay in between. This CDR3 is CASGLAQNEKLFF. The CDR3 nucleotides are TGTGCTAGTGGTTTGGCTCAAAATGAAAAACTGTTTTTT.

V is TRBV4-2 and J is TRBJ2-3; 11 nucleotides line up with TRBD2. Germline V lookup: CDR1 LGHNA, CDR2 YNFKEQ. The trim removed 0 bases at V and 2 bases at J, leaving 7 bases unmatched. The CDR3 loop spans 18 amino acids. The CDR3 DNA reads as TGTGCCAGCAGCCAAGATGCCCTAGCGGGGGGTTTCACAGATACGCAGTATTTT. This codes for CASSQDALAGGFTDTQYF.

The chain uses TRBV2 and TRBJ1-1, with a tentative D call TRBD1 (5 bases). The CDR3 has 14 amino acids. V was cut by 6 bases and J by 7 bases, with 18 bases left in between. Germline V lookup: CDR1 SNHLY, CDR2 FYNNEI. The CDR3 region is CASRPNEQGVEAFF. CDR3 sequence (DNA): TGTGCCAGCAGGCCCAACGAGCAGGGAGTTGAAGCTTTCTTT.

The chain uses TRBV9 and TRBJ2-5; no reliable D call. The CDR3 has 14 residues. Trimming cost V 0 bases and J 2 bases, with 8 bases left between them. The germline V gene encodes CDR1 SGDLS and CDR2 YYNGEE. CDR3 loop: CASSVAGYQETQYF. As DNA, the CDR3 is TGTGCCAGCAGCGTAGCGGGCTATCAAGAGACCCAGTACTTC.

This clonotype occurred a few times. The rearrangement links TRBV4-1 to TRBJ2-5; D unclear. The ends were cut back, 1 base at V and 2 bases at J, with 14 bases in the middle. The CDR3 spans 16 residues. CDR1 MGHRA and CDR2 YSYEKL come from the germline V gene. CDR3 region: CASSQGIGVVQETQYF. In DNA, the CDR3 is TGCGCCAGCAGCCAAGGAATTGGGGTAGTACAAGAGACCCAGTACTTC.

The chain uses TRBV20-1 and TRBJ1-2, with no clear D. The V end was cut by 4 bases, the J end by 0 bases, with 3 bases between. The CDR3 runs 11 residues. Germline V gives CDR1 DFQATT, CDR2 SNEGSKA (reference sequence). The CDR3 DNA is TGCAGTGCTACAACTAACTATGGCTACACCTTC. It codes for CSATTNYGYTF.

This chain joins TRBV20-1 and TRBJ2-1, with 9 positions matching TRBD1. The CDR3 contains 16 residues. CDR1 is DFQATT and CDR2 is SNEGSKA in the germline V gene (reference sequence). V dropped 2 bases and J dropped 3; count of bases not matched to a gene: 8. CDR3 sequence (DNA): TGCAGTGCTAGAAAATCGACAGGGGGTTACTACAATGAGCAGTTCTTC. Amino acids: CSARKSTGGYYNEQFF.

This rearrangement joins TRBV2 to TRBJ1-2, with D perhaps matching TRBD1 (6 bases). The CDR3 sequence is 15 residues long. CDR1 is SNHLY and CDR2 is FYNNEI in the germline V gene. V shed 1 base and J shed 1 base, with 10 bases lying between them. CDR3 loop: CASSEDRDLNYGYTF. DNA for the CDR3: TGTGCCAGCAGTGAAGACAGGGACCTTAACTATGGCTACACCTTC.